The entry below gives a single T cell receptor (beta chain) sequence along with its context. This clone was picked up a small number of times. Its target antigen remains unknown. Per-base qualities were not stored, and no clone one base away is much larger. The cohort comprised 670 or so healthy bone marrow donors. At the time of sampling, every cohort member was nominally healthy, though immune exposures that went unrecorded were likely present. The donor tested CMV seropositive, placing the donor among the roughly 300 seropositive members of the cohort. A peripheral blood sample was provided by each donor, and peripheral blood mononuclear cells were used for TCR beta sequencing. The Qiagen DNeasy Blood Extraction Kit was used to extract genomic DNA from the blood cell samples. V is cut back by 4 bases and J by 1 base, with 3 bases in the junction unmatched. Spanning cysteine to phenylalanine, the CDR3 consists of 14 amino acids. CDR3 DNA is the only sequence kept; it has 42 bases, read in frame from the first base. CDR1 MGHDK and CDR2 SYGVNS were looked up in the germline V gene.

This sample was included in a study of cytomegalovirus exposure and HLA in healthy donors (TCRdb year 2017). For the study in its entirety: In an earlier analysis of fewer than 750 of the donors, under 300 Gb of sequence data and about 110 million unique TCR beta sequences from about 179 million T cells were reported. About 300 gigabases of sequencing data and 70 million to 100 million unique TCR sequences were included in an early release covering about 600 HLA-typed donors. Of the roughly 390 genotyped donors, around 81% fell in the genetic ancestry cluster associated with self-reported Caucasian donors. The aim of the study was to test whether cataloging public T cell receptors could identify signatures of past pathogen exposure. The study profiled the T cell repertoires of 666 subjects by immunosequencing and related them to cytomegalovirus serostatus. Along with the 666-subject first cohort, a separate validation cohort of over 90 different subjects was used. To predict cytomegalovirus infection status, the study brought together high-throughput TCR immunosequencing, statistical association of individual TCRs with disease status, and machine learning. A later analysis re-examined previously published TCR beta repertoires from several hundred donors and added high-resolution HLA genotyping to investigate patterns of TCR occurrence. Rather than drawing on any new phenotypic data, the later analysis identified candidate immune exposures from TCR beta sequences and the way those sequences occurred across donors. In an earlier analysis of roughly 540 of the donors, high-throughput TCR beta sequencing was used to judge whether each TCR beta V gene segment behaved as functional or pseudogenic. Donor age, sex, ethnicity and CMV serostatus were compiled together with the repertoire data. In a later genetic analysis, genome-wide SNP genotypes for about 65% of the roughly 700 donors were used, and that subset was treated as a discovery cohort. Every discovery cohort repertoire had been produced on one sequencing platform. HLA typing covered class I and class II loci at four-digit resolution. The number of donors typed differed by locus, with roughly 620-630 for A, B, C, DRB1 and DQB1, about 500 for DQA1, 600 to 610 for DPA1, and about 450 for DPB1. Roughly 5 DR-DQ haplotypes were handled as single units for association and clustering because linkage in the cohort was strong. Among 398 genotyped donors of the cohort, an average of approximately 220,000 unique TCR beta nucleotide sequences was sequenced per donor, of which about 18% were non-productive.

The research as a whole found: Linkage disequilibrium might explain the correlated functional status among segregating V segments, but an unknown experimental factor could not be excluded. In a later analysis, the rate of TCR association differed among HLA loci, with DRB1 alleles having the most associated TCRs and HLA-C alleles having the fewest. In a later genetic analysis, a missense DCLRE1C variant was associated with V-gene and J-gene trimming of TCR beta chains, and the association was replicated in an independent cohort. A further reported finding was that TCR beta sequences accurately predicted the HLA-A and HLA-B alleles for most subjects in the first cohort. It was suggested by the authors that the approach could potentially be generalized to other disease states and immunological phenotypes. Presence/absence analyses assumed roughly uniform sequencing depth across donors, an assumption that may not hold. CMV serostatus was the only immune exposure information available for the cohort. A total of 150 to 200 TCR beta chains were listed by the study as associated with cytomegalovirus. Compared with the roughly 700-donor mean, donors in an Asian-associated ancestry cluster had fewer N-insertions in productive TCRs, according to a later genetic analysis. Cytomegalovirus status was reported to be diagnosed by the classifier with high specificity and sensitivity in both the original and validation cohorts. When HLA alleles, especially DR and DQ, strongly co-occurred, attributing TCR associations to individual alleles was difficult. Because counts were too low, fewer than 20 rarely observed V segments, including chromosome 9 orphons, were excluded from the earlier analysis of 587 of the donors. Several of the top co-occurrence clusters appeared to be linked to parvovirus B19, influenza, CMV and Epstein-Barr virus, according to a later analysis. An earlier analysis of approximately 590 of the donors showed that most TCR beta V segments appeared in productive rearrangements either about 87% or about 30% of the time, which broadly matched IMGT annotations. Compared with equally common non-associated chains, HLA-associated TCR beta chains in a later analysis were more clonally expanded and had lower generation probabilities. Because HLA typing was unavailable for some donors at each locus, only the typed subset was used in association tests. Most TCR sequences were seen in very few donors, while some public TCRs were found in many individuals. In this cohort, only TCR beta chains were sequenced, and detectable features were limited by the absence of alpha or paired-chain data. A later analysis associated 16,951 TCR beta sequences with specific HLA alleles at a false discovery rate of 0.05. A cluster of highly shared sequence variants was judged likely to represent a technical artifact of the sequencing pipeline. A few of the identified cytomegalovirus-associated TCR beta chains were confirmed in vitro to be specific for cytomegalovirus antigens. Some IMGT-functional V segments, including TRBV6-2 and TRBV6-3, could not be told apart with the 87-base-pair reads, so those segments were excluded. According to a later analysis, most CMV-associated TCR beta chains appeared to be HLA-restricted, and the HLA associations seemed to be driven largely by CMV exposure.

The method was the immunoSEQ multiplex PCR assay. For the multiplex PCR, a mixture combining 60 forward primers for TCR Vbeta segments and 13 reverse primers for TCR Jbeta segments was used. The CDR3 region of rearranged TCR beta genes was amplified from genomic DNA by a multiplex PCR assay. The amplified TCR beta libraries were sequenced on the Illumina HiSeq System as 87-base-pair reads. Concerning the study's data processing: A later analysis counted 65 million to 90 million unique TCR beta chains across the 650 to 700 repertoires, and 10 million to 11 million of these chains were shared by at least two donors. Raw reads were error-corrected and collapsed into unique sequences with a nearest-neighbor algorithm that merged closely related sequences to remove PCR and sequencing errors. V, D and J gene segments were assigned by aligning CDR3 sequences to IMGT reference sequences. For a sequence to be retained, a match of at least six nucleotides was required to both a V gene segment and a J gene segment. A rearrangement counted as productive if the CDR3 had no stop codons and remained in frame with V and J, and every other rearrangement counted as non-productive. CDR3 was defined according to IMGT convention as the region running from the second conserved V-encoded cysteine to the conserved J-encoded phenylalanine. In an earlier analysis of 500 to 650 of the donors, sequences lacking an unambiguous match to a single V gene segment were excluded. In an earlier analysis of some 590 of the donors, a V segment was called functional when productive rearrangements were above 56.7%, and segregating when the standard deviation between donors exceeded 5%. To diagnose cytomegalovirus status from the catalog of TCR beta chain sequences, a statistical classification framework was built. V and J gene assignment, in a later analysis, came from comparing TCR nucleotide sequences with IMGT/GENE-DB human TR gene sequences. In a later analysis, CDR3 sequences and most-parsimonious VDJ recombination scenarios were assigned using the TCRdist pipeline. In a later analysis, each TCR beta chain was defined by its CDR3 amino acid sequence together with its V-gene family, and reads without a unique V-gene family were excluded. To address suspected cross-contamination and a sequencing artifact, a later analysis removed approximately 600 highly shared, low-generation-probability nucleotide sequences. In a later analysis, a clonal expansion index was calculated for each public chain from normalized within-repertoire ranks of inferred template counts. In a later analysis, generation probabilities were computed with a VDJ recombination model fitted to out-of-frame rearrangements, and the resulting probabilities were checked against IGoR. Hypergeometric tests were used in a later analysis to score TCR-TCR, TCR-HLA and TCR-CMV co-occurrence, with a repertoire-size bias correction applied to the TCR pairs. A later analysis estimated false discovery rates by permuting HLA or CMV assignments 20 times. In a later analysis, co-occurring TCRs were grouped using DBSCAN, and TCRdist sequence similarity was added for clustering within HLA-allele-positive subsets. Co-occurrence clustering excluded repertoires with fewer than 30,000 or more than 120,000 public chains, plus five with anomalous nucleotide sharing. TCRdb holds this immuneACCESS table with in-frame rearrangements only. Some clones are missing; in checked studies, unresolved V genes explain under half, and the rest has no known cause. Clone size and the V and J calls come from that table; the DNA yielded D and trimming. Across this sample there are roughly 200,000 clones, with roughly 10% seen only once. Jointly, the top ten make up approximately 1.4% of the sample.

Sequences were obtained from PBMCs. Recombination linked TRBV25-1 to TRBJ1-2; 7 middle bases align to TRBD1. The receptor was isolated from a woman in her 30s in good health and CMV-seropositive. The CDR3 protein is CASSANRGNYGYTF. The sequenced DNA: TGTGCCAGCAGTGCCAACAGGGGTAACTATGGCTACACCTTC.